These 30 T cell receptor beta chains were all obtained from the same sample, sequenced in a study of blood T cell repertoires in COVID-19. Generated by immunoSEQ multiplex PCR, the TCRdb table keeps only in-frame clones and is missing some. The table records about 260,000 clones, around 90% of them present only once. The sequencing input was peripheral blood. These receptors all stem from a human donor in a cohort sampled during active COVID-19.

The chain combines TRBV19 with TRBJ1-1; a possible D gene is TRBD1 (5 bases). Trimming took off 2 bases at V and 4 bases at J, with 26 bases between the two ends. The CDR3 has 19 amino acids. Germline V gene lookup returns CDR1 LNHDA and CDR2 SQIVND (reference sequence). CDR3 amino acids: CASSIFSRGPQVFTTEAFF. The CDR3 DNA is TGTGCCAGTAGTATATTTTCAAGGGGCCCGCAGGTCTTTACCACTGAAGCTTTCTTT. Using reference TRBV19 and TRBJ1-1 for the parts outside the CDR3, the full variable domain is DGGITQSPKYLFRKEGQNVTLSCEQNLNHDAMYWYRQDPGQGLRLIYYSQIVNDFQKGDIAEGYSVSREKKESFPLTVTSAQKNPTAFYLCASSIFSRGPQVFTTEAFFGQGTRLTVV.

The chain carries TRBV4-1 and TRBJ1-5; D ambiguous. Trimming stripped 0 bases from V and 6 bases from J, with 6 bases between. The CDR3 totals 13 residues. Germline loops: CDR1 MGHRA, CDR2 YSYEKL. CDR3: CASSQDPFQPQHF. The CDR3 coding sequence is TGCGCCAGCAGCCAAGATCCCTTTCAGCCCCAGCATTTT.

This chain links TRBV27 with TRBJ2-7; the match to TRBD2 covers 14 bases. Losses at the gene ends were 2 bases for V and 6 bases for J; bases not matched to a gene: 6. CDR3 length: 16 amino acids. Germline V CDR1 and CDR2: MNHEY, SMNVEV (reference sequence). In DNA, the CDR3 is TGTGCCAGCAGTTTAGTGGGACTAGCGGGAGTTAGCGAGCAGTACTTC. Translating gives CASSLVGLAGVSEQYF.

The rearrangement links TRBV6-8 to TRBJ2-7; 9 bases fit TRBD1. Trimming cost V 7 bases and J 6 bases; bases outside gene matches: 4. The CDR3 runs to 12 residues. Germline-derived CDR1 and CDR2 are MNHGY and SAAAGT. In nucleotides, the CDR3 is TGTGCCAGCACAACAGGGGGCTGCGAGCAGTACTTC. Translating gives CASTTGGCEQYF.

The chain joins TRBV6-1 to TRBJ2-7, with TRBD1 identical over 7 bases. From germline, CDR1 is MNHNS and CDR2 SASEGT. This CDR3 is built from 15 residues. J lost 3 bases, V lost 2 bases, and 7 bases had no gene match. CDR3 bases: TGTGCCAGCAGTGAACCCTACAGGGGCGACTACGAGCAGTACTTC. It specifies CASSEPYRGDYEQYF.

The V call is TRBV7-2, the J call TRBJ2-7; maybe TRBD1 (6 bases). The CDR3 contains 14 residues. Trimming removed 3 bases from V and 2 bases from J, with 11 bases in between. Germline CDR1 reads SGHTA; CDR2 reads FQGNSA. The CDR3, as DNA: TGTGCCAGCAGCTTTTCCACAGGGACCTACGAGCAGTACTTC. Translation: CASSFSTGTYEQYF.

The CDR3 protein is CASSEYERDTDTQYF. CDR3 nucleotide sequence: TGTGCCAGCAGTGAATATGAGCGGGATACAGATACGCAGTATTTT. This rearrangement joins TRBV25-1 to TRBJ2-3, with 7 bases aligning to TRBD2. V shed 0 bases and J 3 bases; nucleotides not matched to a gene: 3. Germline V gene data show CDR1 as MGHDK and CDR2 as SYGVNS. CDR3 length equals 15 residues. The full variable domain, in which reference TRBV25-1 and TRBJ2-3 provide the parts outside the CDR3, is EADIYQTPRYLVIGTGKKITLECSQTMGHDKMYWYQQDPGMELHLIHYSYGVNSTEKGDLSSESTVSRIRTEHFPLTLESARPSHTSQYLCASSEYERDTDTQYFGPGTRLTVL.

The chain recombines TRBV10-3 with TRBJ1-3; 9 bases are a match to TRBD1. J gave up 4 bases and V 6 bases, and 10 bases lay outside the gene matches. Per the germline V gene, CDR1 is ENHRY and CDR2 is SYGVKD. This CDR3 is built from 16 residues. CDR3 sequence (DNA): TGTGCCATCAGCAACGGGGGGACAGGGTTAGGAAACACCATATATTTT. It specifies CAISNGGTGLGNTIYF.

This chain connects TRBV27 to TRBJ2-7; 9 nucleotides align to TRBD1. CDR1 MNHEY and CDR2 SMNVEV come from the germline V gene (reference sequence). V lost 5 bases to trimming and J lost 0 bases; unmatched junction nucleotides: 5. This CDR3 is built from 15 residues. CDR3 sequence (DNA): TGTGCCAGCAGTACCGGGACAGGGTACTCCTACGAGCAGTACTTC. Translating gives CASSTGTGYSYEQYF.

The chain employs TRBV30 and TRBJ1-5, with D possibly being TRBD1 (6 bases). The CDR3 extends over 13 amino acids. Germline lookup yields CDR1 GTSNPN and CDR2 SVGIG (reference sequence). The V and J ends lost 0 bases and 7 bases respectively, with 10 bases between them. CDR3 nucleotides: TGTGCCTGGAGTGTGGGGGGGCAGCAGCCCCAGCATTTT. Translated, it gives CAWSVGGQQPQHF.

This clone appeared once. In nucleotides, the CDR3 is TGTGCCAGCAGGCCGGACGCGGGTAGCAATCAGCCCCAGCATTTT. Encoded protein: CASRPDAGSNQPQHF. The genes are TRBV28 and TRBJ1-5; D is undetermined. This CDR3 has 15 residues. V shed 6 bases and J shed 0 bases, with 12 bases lying between them. Per the germline V gene, CDR1 is MDHEN and CDR2 is SYDVKM.

This chain connects TRBV7-6 to TRBJ2-7; a weak D match, TRBD2 (6 bases). V lost 5 bases and J lost 3, with 17 bases in between. Per germline, CDR1 SGHVS and CDR2 FNYEAQ. The CDR3 runs to 15 residues. The chain's CDR3 is CASSTGLEYHYEQYF. The CDR3 nucleotides are TGTGCCAGCAGCACGGGACTGGAGTATCACTACGAGCAGTACTTC.

The chain joins TRBV7-9 to TRBJ2-1; 12 nucleotides match TRBD2. Germline-derived CDR1 and CDR2 are SEHNR and FQNEAQ (reference sequence). This CDR3 contains 15 residues. Trimming at V came to 5 bases and at J to 10 bases, leaving 9 bases not matched to a gene. The CDR3 DNA sequence: TGTGCCAGCAGCCATAGACTAGCGGGAGTCTTAGAGCAGTTCTTC. The encoded protein is CASSHRLAGVLEQFF.

This clone was counted only a few times. This chain connects TRBV23-1 to TRBJ1-4; 7 bases are shared with TRBD1. TRBV23-1 falls under the ORF class, with uncertain function. The CDR3 covers 15 residues. The junction had 11 bases not matched to a gene; V was cut back by 7 bases and J by 6 bases. The CDR3 loop reads CASTTGTEFDEKLFF. CDR3 in DNA: TGCGCCAGCACCACCGGGACAGAATTTGATGAAAAACTGTTTTTT.

The gene calls are TRBV5-4 and TRBJ1-4, with TRBD1 matching over 8 bases. V trimming: 5 bases; J trimming: 5 bases; junction bases outside the gene matches: 8. The CDR3 contains 15 residues. Per the germline V gene, CDR1 is SGHNT and CDR2 is YYREEE (reference sequence). The CDR3 loop reads CASSYQTGVNEKLFF. The DNA of the CDR3 is TGTGCCAGCAGTTATCAGACAGGGGTGAATGAAAAACTGTTTTTT.

The genes are TRBV7-3 and TRBJ2-1; the match to TRBD2 covers 11 bases. This CDR3 has 17 residues. V was clipped by 4 bases and J by 0 bases; unmatched bases: 5. Germline V gene data show CDR1 as SGHTA and CDR2 as FQGTGA. Written as DNA, the CDR3 is TGTGCCAGCAGCTATAGCGGGAGGGCCCGCTCCTACAATGAGCAGTTCTTC. Translated, it gives CASSYSGRARSYNEQFF.

The chain is built from TRBV7-2 and TRBJ1-1; D may be TRBD1 (6 bases). CDR3 length: 15 residues. Germline lookup yields CDR1 SGHTA and CDR2 FQGNSA. Trimming removed 4 bases at V and 1 base at J, with 13 bases between. The chain's CDR3 is CASSSYRATNTEAFF. The DNA for the CDR3 is TGTGCCAGCAGCTCCTACAGGGCAACGAACACTGAAGCTTTCTTT.

The gene calls are TRBV7-8 and TRBJ2-7; 10 bases map to TRBD2. Germline CDR1 reads SGHVS; CDR2 reads FQNEAQ. V was pared by 1 base and J by 3 bases, with 3 bases of the junction left unmatched. This CDR3 comprises 15 residues. The CDR3 nucleotides read TGTGCCAGCAGCTTAGGGACTAGCGGTGACTACGAGCAGTACTTC. As protein: CASSLGTSGDYEQYF.

The CDR3 bases are TGCGCCAGCAGCCCCTCGACCGGGACAGGGGGCTGGTTATCCAATGAAAAACTGTTTTTT. Its translation: CASSPSTGTGGWLSNEKLFF. The chain combines TRBV5-1 with TRBJ1-4, with 12 nucleotides matching TRBD1. This CDR3 has 20 amino acids. CDR1 and CDR2 (germline): SGHRS, YFSETQ. J was trimmed by 5 bases and V by 4 bases; bases with no gene match: 18.

V gene TRBV30 combines with J gene TRBJ2-2, with 7 bases matching TRBD1. Germline CDR1 GTSNPN, CDR2 SVGIG (reference sequence). Trimming removed 0 bases from V and 2 bases from J; junction bases left unmatched: 15. The length of the CDR3 is 19 residues. DNA for the CDR3: TGTGCCTGGAGTGTTAGGGGGCAGGGTCCGTCCCTAAACACCGGGGAGCTGTTTTTT. Protein product: CAWSVRGQGPSLNTGELFF. Based on the CDR3 plus reference TRBV30 and TRBJ2-2, the full variable domain is SQTIHQWPATLVQPVGSPLSLECTVEGTSNPNLYWYRQAAGRGLQLLFYSVGIGQISSEVPQNLSASRPQDRQFILSSKKLLLSDSGFYLCAWSVRGQGPSLNTGELFFGEGSRLTVL.

The J gene is TRBJ1-4, the V gene TRBV4-3; a possible D gene is TRBD1 (6 bases). The CDR3 is 16 residues long. Germline CDR1 reads LGHNA; CDR2 reads YSLEER. Trimming shortened V by 3 bases and J by 1 base, and 12 bases separated the two germline ends. CDR3 DNA sequence: TGCGCCAGCAGCCAGCGCACAGGGCTAACTAATGAAAAACTGTTTTTT. Its translation is CASSQRTGLTNEKLFF.

The chain joins TRBV13 to TRBJ2-7, with 9 bases aligning to TRBD2. V dropped 5 bases and J dropped 6; count of bases not matched to a gene: 11. CDR3 length: 15 amino acids. CDR1 and CDR2 (germline): PRHDT, FYEKMQ (reference sequence). CDR3 loop: CASSIISGGRREQYF. The CDR3 DNA is TGTGCCAGCAGCATCATTAGCGGGGGTCGCCGCGAGCAGTACTTC.

In its sample, this clone was seen once. The chain employs TRBV5-4 and TRBJ2-7; 9 bases align to TRBD1. From germline, CDR1 is SGHNT and CDR2 YYREEE (reference sequence). The CDR3 runs to 15 residues. The trim removed 5 bases at V and 6 bases at J, leaving 12 bases unmatched. The CDR3 loop reads CASSPLGTGKGEQYF. Here the CDR3 DNA reads TGTGCCAGCAGTCCTCTCGGGACAGGGAAGGGCGAGCAGTACTTC. Variable domain in full (rest from reference TRBV5-4 and TRBJ2-7): ETGVTQSPTHLIKTRGQQVTLRCSSQSGHNTVSWYQQALGQGPQFIFQYYREEENGRGNFPPRFSGLQFPNYSSELNVNALELDDSALYLCASSPLGTGKGEQYFGPGTRLTVT.

The chain couples TRBV20-1 to TRBJ1-4; TRBD1 agrees at 9 bases. Germline V CDR1 and CDR2: DFQATT, SNEGSKA (reference sequence). With 3 bases clipped from V and 7 bases from J, the junction kept 9 bases outside the gene matches. The CDR3 runs 15 residues. CDR3 in amino acids: CSASPVGQGREKLFF. Here the CDR3 DNA reads TGCAGTGCTAGTCCAGTGGGACAGGGTCGTGAAAAACTGTTTTTT.

This chain links TRBV30 with TRBJ2-1, with D possibly TRBD2 on 5 matching bases. This CDR3 has 11 amino acids. Per germline, CDR1 GTSNPN and CDR2 SVGIG (reference sequence). The V end was cut by 0 bases, the J end by 12 bases, with 9 bases between. In DNA form, the CDR3 reads TGTGCCTGGAGTGTACTAGGCGGGCAGTTCTTC. As protein: CAWSVLGGQFF.

The V call is TRBV4-3, the J call TRBJ1-4, with 9 bases that match TRBD1. V gave up 6 bases and J gave up 2 bases; unmatched junction bases: 13. The germline gives CDR1 LGHNA, CDR2 YSLEER. The CDR3 is made up of 18 amino acids. CDR3: CASRPSPGQGPTNEKLFF. As DNA, the CDR3 is TGCGCCAGCAGGCCCAGCCCGGGACAGGGCCCCACTAATGAAAAACTGTTTTTT.

The chain employs TRBV11-2 and TRBJ2-1; 8 nucleotides match TRBD2. CDR1 and CDR2 (germline): SGHAT, FQNNGV. This CDR3 region has 15 residues. The ends lost 0 bases at V and 5 bases at J; junction bases unmatched: 3. CDR3 residues: CASSLESGGDNEQFF. In DNA form, the CDR3 reads TGTGCCAGCAGCTTAGAAAGCGGGGGAGACAATGAGCAGTTCTTC.

The chain is built from TRBV6-5 and TRBJ2-7; 7 nucleotides line up with TRBD1. The V and J ends lost 6 bases and 3 bases, in that order; junction bases with no gene match: 8. The CDR3 sequence is 14 residues long. Looked up from germline, CDR1 is MNHEY and CDR2 is SVGAGI. CDR3 protein: CASRDRARNYEQYF. As DNA, the CDR3 is TGTGCCAGCAGAGACAGGGCCCGCAACTACGAGCAGTACTTC.

This clone has just a few counts. The V call is TRBV4-1, the J call TRBJ1-2; tentative D call: TRBD1 (6 bases). The CDR3 spans 21 residues. Trimming removed 4 bases from V and 8 bases from J, with 38 bases in between. Germline loops: CDR1 MGHRA, CDR2 YSYEKL. This CDR3 reads CASSPMPLGNREGRNKDGYTF. The CDR3 bases are TGCGCCAGCAGCCCAATGCCCCTAGGAAACAGGGAGGGCCGCAATAAAGACGGCTACACCTTC.

This chain connects TRBV6-5 to TRBJ2-7; TRBD2 matches at 10 bases. V shed 6 bases, J shed 4 bases, and the junction held 9 bases outside the gene matches. Germline V gene sequence: CDR1 MNHEY, CDR2 SVGAGI. This CDR3 spans 15 amino acids. The CDR3 coding sequence is TGTGCCAGCAGCTCCGGACTAGCGGATTATTACGAGCAGTACTTC. It translates to CASSSGLADYYEQYF.